A selection of T cell receptor beta chains follows, all from one sample in a study of blood T cell repertoires in COVID-19. Clones were read by immunoSEQ multiplex PCR, and TCRdb kept only the in-frame ones, dropping some. The data hold fewer than 300,000 clones, with about 85% observed a single time. The sequenced material came from PBMCs or T cells enriched from blood (not recorded which). Every receptor here comes from a woman between 45 and 65 years old who had recovered from COVID-19. CDR3s include the opening cysteine and the closing phenylalanine or tryptophan. Each record gives: J gene, clone size, V gene, D gene, CDR3 DNA, CDR3 protein. A D gene is named only where the DNA matches it firmly. The size of a clone is reported for some rows only, either as once, few or many, or as a class for expanded clones.

J: TRBJ2-2; size: -; V: TRBV4-3; D: TRBD2; DNA: TGCGCCAGCAGCCAAGGGGGTCAGCGGGAGGTGAACACCGGGGAGCTGTTTTTT; CDR3: CASSQGGQREVNTGELFF
J: TRBJ1-5; size: -; V: TRBV28; D: -; DNA: TGTGCCAGCAGTTTATCTTTAACAGGATACCAGCATTTT; CDR3: CASSLSLTGYQHF
J: TRBJ2-2; size: -; V: TRBV24-1; D: TRBD1; DNA: TGTGCCACCAGTGATGCTACCAGGGGGCGGATTTTGTACACCGGGGAGCTGTTTTTT; CDR3: CATSDATRGRILYTGELFF
J: TRBJ1-5; size: -; V: TRBV7-9; D: TRBD1; DNA: TGTGCCAGCAGCCCCAGGGGGGCCAGCCCCAATCAGCCCCAGCATTTT; CDR3: CASSPRGASPNQPQHF
J: TRBJ1-4; size: once; V: TRBV18; D: -; DNA: TGTGCCAGCTCACCGCAGGCCGTCAGTGGGCTGAATGAAAAACTGTTTTTT; CDR3: CASSPQAVSGLNEKLFF
J: TRBJ2-5; size: -; V: TRBV5-1; D: TRBD1; DNA: TGCGCCAGCAGCTTACCGACAGGGGAAGAGACCCAGTACTTC; CDR3: CASSLPTGEETQYF
J: TRBJ2-7; size: few; V: TRBV30; D: TRBD1; DNA: TGTGCCTGGACTAGGGGGACAGACACCTACGAGCAGTACTTC; CDR3: CAWTRGTDTYEQYF
J: TRBJ2-5; size: -; V: TRBV7-9; D: -; DNA: TGTGCCAGCACCACCGGTCGGGAGACCCAGTACTTC; CDR3: CASTTGRETQYF
J: TRBJ1-1; size: -; V: TRBV30; D: -; DNA: TGTGCCTGGAGTGTTCATCAGGTGAACACTGAAGCTTTCTTT; CDR3: CAWSVHQVNTEAFF
J: TRBJ1-1; size: -; V: TRBV4-2; D: -; DNA: TGTGCCAGCAGCCAATTCTCCACAGGCTCGAACACTGAAGCTTTCTTT; CDR3: CASSQFSTGSNTEAFF
J: TRBJ1-6; size: once; V: TRBV5-1; D: -; DNA: TGCGCCAGCAGCTTAAGTTACAGGGAGTTGGGTTCACCCCTCCACTTT; CDR3: CASSLSYRELGSPLHF
J: TRBJ2-3; size: -; V: TRBV7-8; D: TRBD2; DNA: TGTGCCAGCAGCCCAGGACTAGCGGGAGGACTAAGCGCAGATACGCAGTATTTT; CDR3: CASSPGLAGGLSADTQYF
J: TRBJ2-3; size: -; V: TRBV27; D: TRBD2; DNA: TGTGCCAGCAGTTTGTCGGGGGGGCGAAATACGCAGTATTTT; CDR3: CASSLSGGRNTQYF
J: TRBJ2-1; size: -; V: TRBV5-4; D: TRBD2; DNA: TGTGCCAGCAGCACGGACCCGGGACTAGCCTACAATGAGCAGTTCTTC; CDR3: CASSTDPGLAYNEQFF
J: TRBJ1-1; size: -; V: TRBV7-2; D: -; DNA: TGTGCCAGCAGCCCCAGTGGGACGGGAGGAACTGAAGCTTTCTTT; CDR3: CASSPSGTGGTEAFF
J: TRBJ2-1; size: -; V: TRBV3-1/TRBV3-2; D: TRBD2; DNA: TGTGCCAGCAGCCAGTATGCTAGCGGGAGTCGTGAGCAGTTCTTC; CDR3: CASSQYASGSREQFF
J: TRBJ1-6; size: -; V: TRBV30; D: -; DNA: TGTGCCTGGAGCCTAAACAGGGATTCACCCCTCCACTTT; CDR3: CAWSLNRDSPLHF
J: TRBJ1-1; size: -; V: TRBV25-1; D: TRBD1; DNA: TGTGCCAGCAGTAGACAGGGCTGGACTGAAGCTTTCTTT; CDR3: CASSRQGWTEAFF
J: TRBJ1-2; size: -; V: TRBV18; D: TRBD1; DNA: TGTGCCAGCTCACCCAATCCGACAGGGACTCCACTGGGAGACACCTTC; CDR3: CASSPNPTGTPLGDTF
J: TRBJ2-1; size: -; V: TRBV2; D: TRBD1; DNA: TGTGCCAGCAGTGACCCGGGACAGCACAATGAGCAGTTCTTC; CDR3: CASSDPGQHNEQFF
J: TRBJ2-3; size: -; V: TRBV2; D: -; DNA: TGTGCCAGCAGTGATCGGCAGGGTGGCACAGATACGCAGTATTTT; CDR3: CASSDRQGGTDTQYF
J: TRBJ1-1; size: -; V: TRBV18; D: -; DNA: TGTGCCAGCTCACCACGGGGAGACACTGAAGCTTTCTTT; CDR3: CASSPRGDTEAFF
J: TRBJ1-1; size: -; V: TRBV19; D: -; DNA: TGTGCCAGTAGTTCGCTAGAGAACACTGAAGCTTTCTTT; CDR3: CASSSLENTEAFF
J: TRBJ2-1; size: -; V: TRBV5-4; D: -; DNA: TGTGCCAGCAGCTCAAAAACTAGGGATGAGCAGTTCTTC; CDR3: CASSSKTRDEQFF
J: TRBJ1-2; size: -; V: TRBV20-1; D: -; DNA: TGCAGTGCTATTCCGACAGTCCCCACCTTC; CDR3: CSAIPTVPTF
J: TRBJ1-1; size: -; V: TRBV9; D: -; DNA: TGTGCCAGCAGCGTAGCGGGGGGAATGACTGAAGCTTTCTTT; CDR3: CASSVAGGMTEAFF
J: TRBJ1-1; size: -; V: TRBV6-5; D: -; DNA: TGTGCCAGCAGTTACTCGCGGGGAGTTAACGCTGAAGCTTTCTTT; CDR3: CASSYSRGVNAEAFF
J: TRBJ1-2; size: -; V: TRBV29-1; D: -; DNA: TGCAGTGGCACCGTTGGGGGGGAAGGCTATGGCTACACCTTC; CDR3: CSGTVGGEGYGYTF
J: TRBJ2-3; size: -; V: TRBV2; D: TRBD1; DNA: TGTGCCAGCAGACTAAGACAGGGCGACGCAGATACGCAGTATTTT; CDR3: CASRLRQGDADTQYF
J: TRBJ1-6; size: -; V: TRBV2; D: -; DNA: TGTGCCAGCAAGGAGGGAGTGGGGTCACCCCTCCACTTT; CDR3: CASKEGVGSPLHF
J: TRBJ2-2; size: -; V: TRBV14; D: TRBD1; DNA: TGTGCCAGCAGCCCCCTGCCGGGACAGGGTCCCACCGGGGAGCTGTTTTTT; CDR3: CASSPLPGQGPTGELFF
J: TRBJ1-5; size: -; V: TRBV19; D: TRBD1; DNA: TGTGCCAGTAGGATGACAGGGTATGATCAGCCCCAGCATTTT; CDR3: CASRMTGYDQPQHF
J: TRBJ1-3; size: -; V: TRBV4-1; D: -; DNA: TGCGCCAGCAGCCACCCCATTGTTGGAAACACCATATATTTT; CDR3: CASSHPIVGNTIYF
J: TRBJ1-1; size: -; V: TRBV2; D: TRBD1; DNA: TGTGCCAGCGGTTACAGGGGGAGGGGAACTGAAGCTTTCTTT; CDR3: CASGYRGRGTEAFF
J: TRBJ2-3; size: -; V: TRBV5-1; D: TRBD1; DNA: TGCGCCAGCAGCCCTAGGGGGCTAGTAGGCGATACGCAGTATTTT; CDR3: CASSPRGLVGDTQYF
J: TRBJ2-7; size: -; V: TRBV12-5; D: TRBD2; DNA: TGTGCTAGTGGTTCCCCTAGCGGGGGACCCCACGAGCAGTACTTC; CDR3: CASGSPSGGPHEQYF
J: TRBJ1-1; size: -; V: TRBV5-4; D: TRBD1; DNA: TGTGCCAGCAGCCTAGGTAGGGACAGGGGTGTTTTAGGCCAGCGGGAAGCTTTCTTT; CDR3: CASSLGRDRGVLGQREAFF
J: TRBJ1-5; size: -; V: TRBV5-1; D: -; DNA: TGCGCCAGCAGCCCCGTCCCCAATCAGCCCCAGCATTTT; CDR3: CASSPVPNQPQHF
J: TRBJ2-2; size: -; V: TRBV7-9; D: -; DNA: TGTGCCAGCAGCGCGACGAGAGGCAGGGAAGGTCTCACCGGGGAGCTGTTTTTT; CDR3: CASSATRGREGLTGELFF
J: TRBJ2-7; size: -; V: TRBV6-1; D: -; DNA: TGTGCCAGCAGGGCCCTAGCGAGCTCCTACGAGCAGTACTTC; CDR3: CASRALASSYEQYF
J: TRBJ1-6; size: -; V: TRBV6-2/TRBV6-3; D: -; DNA: TGTGCCAGCAGTTACGGTGGAAGCGACGGGGTAACACCCCTCCACTTT; CDR3: CASSYGGSDGVTPLHF
J: TRBJ1-2; size: -; V: TRBV4-1; D: -; DNA: TGCGCCAGCAGCCAAGCGTCAGGGGATGAGGGCTACACCTTC; CDR3: CASSQASGDEGYTF
J: TRBJ2-5; size: -; V: TRBV28; D: -; DNA: TGTGCCAGCAGTATACCTCCCGCGGGTGAAGAGACCCAGTACTTC; CDR3: CASSIPPAGEETQYF
J: TRBJ2-7; size: -; V: TRBV10-2; D: TRBD1; DNA: TGCGCCAGCAGTCGGACAGGGAGTGGCTACGAGCAGTACTTC; CDR3: CASSRTGSGYEQYF
J: TRBJ2-6; size: once; V: TRBV6-5; D: -; DNA: TGTGCCAGCAGGAGCGGTGGGTCTGGGGCCAACGTCCTGACTTTC; CDR3: CASRSGGSGANVLTF
J: TRBJ2-1; size: -; V: TRBV11-2; D: TRBD2; DNA: TGTGCCAGCACCGCGACAGCGGGAGTGGGGAATGAGCAGTTCTTC; CDR3: CASTATAGVGNEQFF
J: TRBJ2-5; size: -; V: TRBV5-6; D: TRBD2; DNA: TGTGCCAGCAGCTCGGGACTAGCTAGCGAGACCCAGTACTTC; CDR3: CASSSGLASETQYF
J: TRBJ2-7; size: once; V: TRBV2; D: -; DNA: TGTGCCAGCAGTGTACAGGGATTTTACGAGCAGTACTTC; CDR3: CASSVQGFYEQYF
J: TRBJ1-2; size: -; V: TRBV7-8; D: -; DNA: TGTGCCAGCAGCTTAGCCCGGACACCGTATGGCTACACCTTC; CDR3: CASSLARTPYGYTF